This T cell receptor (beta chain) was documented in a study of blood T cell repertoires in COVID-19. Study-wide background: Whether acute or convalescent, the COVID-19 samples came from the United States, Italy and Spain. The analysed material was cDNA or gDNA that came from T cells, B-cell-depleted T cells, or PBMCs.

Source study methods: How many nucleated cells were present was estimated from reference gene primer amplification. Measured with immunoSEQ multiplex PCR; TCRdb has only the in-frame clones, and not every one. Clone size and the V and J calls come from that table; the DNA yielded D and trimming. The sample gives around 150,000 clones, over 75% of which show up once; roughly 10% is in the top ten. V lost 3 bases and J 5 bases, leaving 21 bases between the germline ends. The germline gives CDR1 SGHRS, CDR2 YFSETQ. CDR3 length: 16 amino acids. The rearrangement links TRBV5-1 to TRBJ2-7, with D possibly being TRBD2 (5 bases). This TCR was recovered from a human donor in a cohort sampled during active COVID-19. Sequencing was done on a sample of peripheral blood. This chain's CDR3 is CASSSRRAVPGNEQYF. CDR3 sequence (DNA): TGCGCCAGCAGCTCCCGGAGAGCGGTCCCTGGGAACGAGCAGTACTTC.